The 19 T cell receptor beta chains reported below all come from one sample, sequenced in a study of T cell repertoires in cytomegalovirus infection. TCRdb used MiXCR to reprocess the reads, holding one entry per CDR3 protein. The sample lists 200,000 to 300,000 distinct CDR3 sequences, about 13% occurring once. Sequencing input: PBMCs. The origin of the receptors is a human donor in good health (CMV status not recorded). Some clones in this sample may be carry-over from other donors' samples.

This clonotype was recorded many times. The chain links TRBV6-1 to TRBJ2-2, with TRBD1 matching 7 bases. With 6 bases clipped from V and 4 bases from J, the junction kept 5 bases outside the gene matches. Germline CDR1 is MNHNS and CDR2 is SASEGT. The CDR3 spans 14 residues. In nucleotides, the CDR3 is TGTGCCAGCAGAAGCCGGGACAGCACCGGGGAGCTGTTTTTT. It yields the protein CASRSRDSTGELFF.

This clonotype was seen just once. The V call is TRBV20-1, the J call TRBJ2-1; 7 positions match TRBD2. V lost 1 base and J lost 4; bases outside the gene matches: 4. The CDR3 has 14 amino acids. Germline lookup yields CDR1 DFQATT and CDR2 SNEGSKA (reference sequence). CDR3 sequence (DNA): TGCAGTGCTAGAGTTTGGCGGGGGTACAATGAGCAGTTCTTC. This sequence encodes CSARVWRGYNEQFF.

This clonotype was seen a few times. The V gene is TRBV2, the J gene TRBJ1-1; D gene unclear. CDR3 size: 13 residues. In germline, CDR1 is SNHLY, CDR2 FYNNEI. Trimming pared 7 bases from V and 1 base from J, leaving 10 bases between. The CDR3: CASIGEGNTEAFF. Here the CDR3 DNA reads TGTGCCAGCATAGGTGAGGGGAACACTGAAGCTTTCTTT.

This clonotype came up many times. The chain recombines TRBV11-2 with TRBJ2-7; perhaps TRBD2 as D (6 bases). Trimming pared 0 bases from V and 2 bases from J, leaving 20 bases between. Germline V lookup: CDR1 SGHAT, CDR2 FQNNGV. CDR3 size: 18 residues. The CDR3 reads CASSLDPGDNDGPYEQYF. CDR3 DNA: TGTGCCAGCAGCTTAGATCCGGGAGACAACGACGGACCCTACGAGCAGTACTTC.

A few counts support this clonotype. The chain has TRBV7-2 and TRBJ1-5; perhaps TRBD1 as D (5 bases). The V and J ends lost 0 bases and 7 bases respectively, with 13 bases between them. Per germline, CDR1 SGHTA and CDR2 FQGNSA. The CDR3 has 15 residues. The DNA of the CDR3 is TGTGCCAGCAGCTTAGCAGTCGGGGGAGGCCAGCCCCAGCATTTT. Its protein is CASSLAVGGGQPQHF.

This clonotype was counted a few times. The chain recombines TRBV7-6 with TRBJ1-6; TRBD1 matches at 10 bases. Looked up from germline, CDR1 is SGHVS and CDR2 is FNYEAQ. The CDR3 extends over 14 amino acids. After removal of 5 bases from V and 9 bases from J, the junction contained 4 bases not matched to a gene. The DNA of the CDR3 is TGTGCCAGCAGCCGGACAGGGGGAGGTTCACCCCTCCACTTT. Residues: CASSRTGGGSPLHF.

In this sample, this clonotype turned up many times. The chain carries TRBV7-2 and TRBJ1-4; D perhaps matches TRBD1 (6 bases). This CDR3 has 16 residues. CDR1 and CDR2 from the germline V gene are SGHTA and FQGNSA. Trimming took off 3 bases at V and 10 bases at J, with 21 bases between the two ends. This CDR3 reads CASSFPRGGQPGKLFF. For the CDR3, the DNA is TGTGCCAGCAGCTTTCCGAGGGGGGGACAACCGGGAAAACTGTTTTTT.

This chain uses TRBV4-1 with TRBJ2-1; possible D gene TRBD1, 5 bases. The CDR3 loop spans 14 amino acids. V was cut by 1 base and J by 8 bases, with 12 bases left in between. Per germline, CDR1 MGHRA and CDR2 YSYEKL. CDR3 in DNA: TGCGCCAGCAGCCAAGTAGGGCAGGGTGATGAGCAGTTCTTC. Encoded protein: CASSQVGQGDEQFF.

The sample holds a few counts of this clonotype. The V call is TRBV6-9, the J call TRBJ2-3, with 8 bases that match TRBD2. V trimming: 4 bases; J trimming: 3 bases; junction bases outside the gene matches: 15. Germline V lookup: CDR1 MNHGY, CDR2 SVAAGI. This CDR3 region has 18 residues. The CDR3 protein is CASSSLTRPGGGTDTQYF. The DNA of the CDR3 is TGTGCCAGCAGTTCCTTGACGCGGCCGGGAGGGGGTACAGATACGCAGTATTTT.

The chain links TRBV7-9 to TRBJ2-7; no firm D call. V dropped 6 bases and J dropped 2 bases, with 14 bases sitting between them. The CDR3 has 14 residues. The germline V gene encodes CDR1 SEHNR and CDR2 FQNEAQ (reference sequence). CDR3 in DNA: TGTGCCAGCAGTTCTACGGCAACTACCTACGAGCAGTACTTC. Protein sequence: CASSSTATTYEQYF.

This clonotype was seen many times. V usage is TRBV25-1 and J usage is TRBJ1-4, with 9 nucleotides matching TRBD1. The CDR3 is made up of 15 amino acids. V gave up 3 bases and J gave up 6 bases; unmatched junction bases: 5. The germline V gene encodes CDR1 MGHDK and CDR2 SYGVNS. The CDR3 DNA reads TGTGCCAGCAGTGAGTTGGGACAGGGTTATGAAAAACTGTTTTTT. Encoded protein: CASSELGQGYEKLFF.

This clonotype was observed many times. The J gene is TRBJ2-2, the V gene TRBV7-6, with 8 positions matching TRBD2. With V trimmed by 6 bases and J by 6 bases, 9 bases remained unmatched. Germline V lookup: CDR1 SGHVS, CDR2 FNYEAQ. The CDR3 covers 15 residues. Here the CDR3 reads CASSPTGGSAGELFF. The CDR3 nucleotides read TGTGCCAGCAGTCCCACGGGAGGGTCTGCCGGGGAGCTGTTTTTT.

This clonotype was detected ten times or more. The chain recombines TRBV12-5 with TRBJ1-3; D remains ambiguous. Between the trimmed V and J ends, which lost 7 bases and 4 bases, there was a span of 14 bases. This CDR3 contains 14 residues. Looked up from germline, CDR1 is LGHNT and CDR2 is FRNRAP. The CDR3 loop is CASAQSGAGNTIYF. CDR3 DNA: TGTGCTAGTGCCCAATCCGGAGCGGGAAACACCATATATTTT.

The chain employs TRBV29-1 and TRBJ2-7, with TRBD1 as a possible D gene (6 bases). There are 13 residues in the CDR3. The germline V and J ends were trimmed by 2 bases and 7 bases, with 15 bases remaining between them. CDR1 is SQVTM and CDR2 is ANQGSEA in the germline V gene. CDR3 sequence reads: CSVENRATREQYF. CDR3 sequence (DNA): TGCAGCGTTGAAAACAGGGCAACGCGGGAGCAGTACTTC.

In this sample, this clonotype turned up many times. The rearrangement joins TRBV7-3 to TRBJ2-3, with D unclear. Germline-derived CDR1 and CDR2 are SGHTA and FQGTGA. V shed 5 bases and J shed 6 bases, with 21 bases lying between them. The CDR3 has 16 residues. The CDR3 nucleotides are TGTGCCAGCAGCCCCGACCGGTCCAAGCCCGGGGATACGCAGTATTTT. This sequence encodes CASSPDRSKPGDTQYF.

This chain uses TRBV4-1 with TRBJ2-7; 9 bases are shared with TRBD1. Germline assignment: CDR1 MGHRA and CDR2 YSYEKL. The V and J ends lost 8 bases and 3 bases, in that order; junction bases with no gene match: 5. CDR3 length: 13 residues. The CDR3 nucleotides read TGCGCCAGCGCCTCGGGACAGGGCTACGAGCAGTACTTC. Translated, it gives CASASGQGYEQYF.

The J gene is TRBJ2-3, the V gene TRBV29-1, with 8 bases fitting TRBD2. The V gene end was trimmed by 0 bases and the J gene end by 0 bases; junction bases not matched to a gene: 2. CDR3 length: 15 amino acids. Germline V gene sequence: CDR1 SQVTM, CDR2 ANQGSEA. In DNA, the CDR3 is TGCAGCGTTGAAGACCTAGCGGGTAGCACAGATACGCAGTATTTT. It yields the protein CSVEDLAGSTDTQYF.

This clonotype has at least ten counts. The chain combines TRBV7-3 with TRBJ2-1, with 8 bases matching TRBD2. Germline CDR1 reads SGHTA; CDR2 reads FQGTGA. The CDR3 extends over 20 amino acids. V gave up 0 bases and J gave up 0 bases; unmatched junction bases: 13. The CDR3 nucleotides read TGTGCCAGCAGCTTAACCCTCGGATCGGAACTAGCGGTCTCCTACAATGAGCAGTTCTTC. Translating gives CASSLTLGSELAVSYNEQFF.

As DNA, the CDR3 is TGCAGTGCTAGGCCTTCGACAGACTATGGCTACACCTTC. Translated, it gives CSARPSTDYGYTF. The chain links TRBV20-1 to TRBJ1-2; the D gene is possibly TRBD1 (5 bases). The CDR3 is made up of 13 amino acids. Trimming cost V 3 bases and J 3 bases, with 11 bases left between them. The germline V gene has CDR1 DFQATT and CDR2 SNEGSKA (reference sequence).